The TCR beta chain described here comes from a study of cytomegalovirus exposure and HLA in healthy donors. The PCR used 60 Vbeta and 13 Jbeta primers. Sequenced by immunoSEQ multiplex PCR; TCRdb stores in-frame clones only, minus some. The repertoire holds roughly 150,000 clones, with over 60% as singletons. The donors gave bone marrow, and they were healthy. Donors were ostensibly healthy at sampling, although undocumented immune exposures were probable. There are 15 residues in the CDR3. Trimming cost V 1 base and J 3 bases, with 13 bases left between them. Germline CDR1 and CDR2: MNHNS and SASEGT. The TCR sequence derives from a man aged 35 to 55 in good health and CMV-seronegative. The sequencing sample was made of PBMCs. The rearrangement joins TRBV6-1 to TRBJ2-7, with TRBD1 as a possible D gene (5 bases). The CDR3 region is CASSEEGAQGYEQYF. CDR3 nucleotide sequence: TGTGCCAGCAGTGAAGAAGGGGCCCAAGGCTACGAGCAGTACTTC.